This T cell receptor beta chain was retrieved from a study of cytotoxic CD8 clonotypes in ibrutinib-treated CLL (dated by TCRdb to the early 2020s). In the study overall: In this cohort, about 16 patients were treatment-naive and ten to eleven were relapsed/refractory, while around 18 had unmutated IGHV. Responses were partial in around 24 patients and complete in 2; after median around 65 months follow-up, about 14 stayed in remission and 12 progressed. Response samples were obtained after a median of 12 months of treatment, with a range of about 6 to 36 months. On average, each sample yielded around 270,000 productive templates and 94,082 productive rearrangements. Longitudinal samples were obtainable from about 30% of the roughly 90 participants in the trial. Cryopreserved peripheral blood mononuclear cells were collected before treatment, at response, and at either disease progression or sustained remission. All remission and progressive disease samples were collected while patients were still receiving ibrutinib.

CDR1 is given as MGHRA and CDR2 as YSYEKL, both from the germline V gene. There are 14 amino acids in the CDR3, from cysteine to phenylalanine inclusive. The sequence is cut down to CDR3 DNA, 42 bases in frame from base 1. V is pared back by 0 bases and J by 4 bases, with 9 bases lying between the germline termini. On a MiSeq, deep resolution sequencing aimed for a depth between 1 in 1 million and 1 in 200,000 T cells, with each clonotype covered roughly 10x on average. The immunoSEQ hsTCRB Kit was used to generate the TCR beta libraries. Regarding the original processing steps: The data were analyzed with ImmunoSEQ Analyzer and ImmunoSEQ Data Assistant, and V, D and J gene assignments followed IMGT definitions. Clonality, which ranges from 0 to 1, was calculated as one minus the normalized Shannon entropy of productive rearrangement frequencies. Public clonotype analysis was restricted to overrepresented clonotypes comprising at least 0.05% of each patient's repertoire. Repertoires from 10 to 15 age-matched healthy donors in immuneACCESS were used as clonality controls. The table comes from immuneACCESS by way of TCRdb, which keeps in-frame sequences with V and J called. Part of the clones is missing from these tables; in studies checked, under half for an unresolved V gene and the rest for unknown reasons. That table supplies the V and J calls and clone size; D and trimming were determined from the DNA. The sample contains some 140,000 clones, 91% of them found a single time. Of the sample, roughly 10% falls within the top ten clones.

What the study reported, not specific to this receptor: Sampling times were not matched between sustained-remission and progressing patients, and lymph node repertoires were not studied. Baseline clonality exceeded that of age-matched healthy donors and correlated strongly with circulating CD8+ T-cell counts. Clonality increased at ibrutinib response, stayed stable in sustained remission, and fell back toward baseline at progression. Public clonotypes were rare and either shrank or stayed stable during treatment, and the rise in clonality at ibrutinib response reflected expansion of private clonotypes.

This clone was detected only a few times. What antigen it recognizes has not been identified. No qualities accompany the bases; no much larger clone lies one base away. The sample's time point label is to be understood as: approximately twelve months on ibrutinib. For TCR beta library preparation, about 2.2 micrograms of genomic DNA was extracted from cryopreserved PBMCs. Longitudinal blood samples from CLL patients on ibrutinib monotherapy were analyzed using high-throughput TCR beta sequencing. The patients were enrolled in a single-center, open-label phase 2 trial of ibrutinib monotherapy. The rearranged chain carries TRBV4-1 and TRBJ1-2; no D gene can be assigned with confidence. The specimen was PBMCs, collected after 12 months of ibrutinib treatment. The sequence derives from a human donor with chronic lymphocytic leukemia. The CDR3 here reads CASSQDGSIYGYTF. The sequenced DNA: TGCGCCAGCAGCCAAGATGGGAGCATCTATGGCTACACCTTC.